Shown below are 27 T cell receptor beta chains from a single sample sequenced in a study of a mutant IDH1 vaccine in newly diagnosed glioma. Time point in this sample: week 11, during vaccination. Vaccination comprised doses that each held 300 ug of mutant IDH1 20-mer peptide, plus topical imiquimod. What these receptors recognize is not known. TCRdb's copy holds only in-frame clones and misses some; the assay was immunoSEQ multiplex PCR. The data hold fewer than 70,000 clones, with under 90% observed a single time. Sequenced material: PBMCs, taken from a glioma patient whose treatment included an IDH1 peptide vaccine. The receptors shown here come from a man younger than 40 with glioma.

The chain links TRBV6-5 to TRBJ1-3; D ambiguous. This CDR3 region has 13 residues. Germline assignment: CDR1 MNHEY and CDR2 SVGAGI. The V end lost 9 bases, the J end lost 0 bases, and 9 bases lay between the germline ends. CDR3 sequence reads: CASFKSSGNTIYF. As DNA, the CDR3 is TGTGCCAGTTTCAAGAGCTCTGGAAACACCATATATTTT.

The chain is built from TRBV11-2 and TRBJ2-3; D might be TRBD2 (5 bases). The V end lost 5 bases, the J end lost 6 bases, and 15 bases lay between the germline ends. CDR1 is SGHAT, CDR2 FQNNGV, per germline. CDR3 length: 14 amino acids. In DNA, the CDR3 is TGTGCCAGCAGCCCAAGTGAGACGGGGGATACGCAGTATTTT. It yields the protein CASSPSETGDTQYF.

V gene TRBV9 combines with J gene TRBJ2-5, with no clear D. The J call may be mistaken, given a closer DNA end match to TRBJ2-7. This CDR3 is 13 amino acids long. Germline CDR1 reads SGDLS; CDR2 reads YYNGEE. The CDR3, as DNA: TGTGCCAGCAGCGTATTAAGCTCCTACGAGCAGTACTTC. It encodes CASSVLSSYEQYF.

The chain employs TRBV6-1 and TRBJ1-2, with D maybe TRBD1 (5 bases). The CDR3 has 15 residues. Deletions cut 7 bases from V and 0 bases from J, with 15 bases between. Germline V lookup: CDR1 MNHNS, CDR2 SASEGT. CDR3 sequence: CASNEQVEPNYGYTF. The CDR3 bases are TGTGCCAGCAACGAACAGGTCGAGCCTAACTATGGCTACACCTTC.

The rearrangement links TRBV5-5 to TRBJ1-1; D ambiguous. This CDR3 comprises 13 residues. The germline V and J ends were trimmed by 2 bases and 6 bases, with 11 bases remaining between them. Germline CDR1 reads SGHKS; CDR2 reads YYEKEE (reference sequence). This chain's CDR3 is CASSFHREAEAFF. In DNA, the CDR3 is TGTGCCAGCAGCTTTCACCGGGAAGCTGAAGCTTTCTTT.

The chain joins TRBV28 to TRBJ2-4, with 8 bases fitting TRBD2. V dropped 6 bases and J dropped 3; count of bases not matched to a gene: 10. Germline V lookup: CDR1 MDHEN, CDR2 SYDVKM. This CDR3 is built from 16 residues. Here the CDR3 reads CASSLSGMVGKNIQYF. The DNA for the CDR3 is TGTGCCAGCAGCCTTAGCGGGATGGTCGGCAAAAACATTCAGTACTTC.

The chain uses TRBV6-6 and TRBJ1-5; D remains unclear. V was shortened by 6 bases and J by 0 bases, with 15 bases between the two germline ends. Germline loops: CDR1 MNHNY, CDR2 SVGAGI (reference sequence). The CDR3 contains 16 residues. The CDR3 spells CASSYRIGDSNQPQHF. The CDR3 nucleotides read TGTGCCAGCAGCTACCGGATCGGGGATAGCAATCAGCCCCAGCATTTT.

This clone was found once. The rearrangement uses TRBV5-6 and TRBJ1-2, with a tentative D call TRBD1 (5 bases). V lost 3 bases and J 8 bases, leaving 14 bases between the germline ends. Germline V lookup: CDR1 SGHDT, CDR2 YYEEEE. This CDR3 comprises 13 residues. The CDR3 DNA follows: TGTGCCAGCAGCTCAGACCGGGACCCAGGCTACACCTTC. Its protein is CASSSDRDPGYTF.

The chain carries TRBV19 and TRBJ2-5; D perhaps matches TRBD2 (6 bases). The CDR3 loop spans 12 amino acids. CDR1 is LNHDA and CDR2 is SQIVND in the germline V gene (reference sequence). V lost 6 bases and J lost 8, with 13 bases in between. CDR3 region: CASRGLGGTQYF. The CDR3 coding sequence is TGTGCCAGTAGGGGCTTGGGGGGTACCCAGTACTTC.

The rearrangement joins TRBV5-1 to TRBJ2-6; D not resolved. This CDR3 is 15 amino acids long. V lost 0 bases, J lost 2 bases, and 6 bases lay in between. From germline, CDR1 is SGHRS and CDR2 YFSETQ. The CDR3, as DNA: TGCGCCAGCAGCTTGGACCGGGCTGGGGCCAACGTCCTGACTTTC. This codes for CASSLDRAGANVLTF. The variable domain in full, with the rest retrieved from reference TRBV5-1 and TRBJ2-6, is KAGVTQTPRYLIKTRGQQVTLSCSPISGHRSVSWYQQTPGQGLQFLFEYFSETQRNKGNFPGRFSGRQFSNSRSEMNVSTLELGDSALYLCASSLDRAGANVLTFGAGSRLTVL.

The chain links TRBV5-4 to TRBJ2-7; 7 nucleotides align to TRBD2. Germline CDR1 and CDR2: SGHNT and YYREEE (reference sequence). This CDR3 comprises 14 residues. Unmatched junction bases numbered 3, after V lost 3 bases and J lost 0 bases. The CDR3 sequence: CASSSGTNSYEQYF. CDR3 sequence (DNA): TGTGCCAGCAGCTCCGGGACTAACTCCTACGAGCAGTACTTC. The full variable domain, completed using reference TRBV5-4 and TRBJ2-7, is ETGVTQSPTHLIKTRGQQVTLRCSSQSGHNTVSWYQQALGQGPQFIFQYYREEENGRGNFPPRFSGLQFPNYSSELNVNALELDDSALYLCASSSGTNSYEQYFGPGTRLTVT.

CDR3 DNA sequence: TGCAGCGTTTTCCGGGACAGGGTAAAAACTGAAGCTTTCTTT. Protein product: CSVFRDRVKTEAFF. This chain uses TRBV29-1 with TRBJ1-1, with 9 bases aligning to TRBD1. This CDR3 is built from 14 residues. Germline V gives CDR1 SQVTM, CDR2 ANQGSEA. Trimming removed 5 bases from V and 5 bases from J; junction bases left unmatched: 9.

This clone was observed once. The chain employs TRBV28 and TRBJ2-1; perhaps TRBD2 as D (6 bases). Germline CDR1 and CDR2: MDHEN and SYDVKM. The length of the CDR3 is 15 residues. Trimming took 6 bases from V and 5 from J, leaving 17 bases between them. CDR3 residues: CASSPGLFPDNEQFF. The CDR3 DNA is TGTGCCAGCAGCCCGGGACTCTTTCCTGACAATGAGCAGTTCTTC. The full variable domain, with the rest looked up from reference TRBV28 and TRBJ2-1, is DVKVTQSSRYLVKRTGEKVFLECVQDMDHENMFWYRQDPGLGLRLIYFSYDVKMKEKGDIPEGYSVSREKKERFSLILESASTNQTSMYLCASSPGLFPDNEQFFGPGTRLTVL.

V is TRBV28 and J is TRBJ1-1; D not certain. Trimming took 4 bases from V and 1 from J, leaving 13 bases between them. The CDR3 length is 15 residues. CDR1 is MDHEN, CDR2 SYDVKM, per germline. The CDR3 DNA reads TGTGCCAGCAGTTCTCCCCACCGGGGGAACACTGAAGCTTTCTTT. Amino acid sequence: CASSSPHRGNTEAFF.

This clone was detected only a few times. V is TRBV4-2 and J is TRBJ2-7; 10 nucleotides align to TRBD1. This CDR3 region has 14 residues. V trimming: 3 bases; J trimming: 5 bases; junction bases outside the gene matches: 4. CDR1 is LGHNA and CDR2 is YNFKEQ in the germline V gene. The DNA of the CDR3 is TGTGCCAGCAGCCAGGGGACAGGGGCCGACGAGCAGTACTTC. Its translation is CASSQGTGADEQYF.

This chain uses TRBV28 with TRBJ2-7, with D unresolved. The V end was cut by 2 bases, the J end by 2 bases, with 7 bases between. The CDR3 sequence is 13 residues long. In germline, CDR1 is MDHEN, CDR2 SYDVKM. The CDR3 DNA reads TGTGCCAGCAGTTTAAACACCCCCTACGAGCAGTACTTC. It specifies CASSLNTPYEQYF.

This chain connects TRBV19 to TRBJ2-4; D uncertain. Germline loops: CDR1 LNHDA, CDR2 SQIVND (reference sequence). Trimming cost V 5 bases and J 12 bases, with 11 bases left between them. There are 11 residues in the CDR3. This chain's CDR3 is CASSSDVAQYF. CDR3 in DNA: TGTGCCAGTAGTTCGGATGTCGCTCAGTACTTC. The full variable domain, rest sourced from reference TRBV19 and TRBJ2-4, is DGGITQSPKYLFRKEGQNVTLSCEQNLNHDAMYWYRQDPGQGLRLIYYSQIVNDFQKGDIAEGYSVSREKKESFPLTVTSAQKNPTAFYLCASSSDVAQYFGAGTRLSVL.

The chain carries TRBV4-3 and TRBJ1-5, with D unresolved. Germline loops: CDR1 LGHNA, CDR2 YSLEER. The CDR3 length is 15 residues. V dropped 3 bases and J dropped 1 base, with 10 bases sitting between them. CDR3 in amino acids: CASSQQLDSNQPQHF. As DNA, the CDR3 is TGCGCCAGCAGCCAGCAATTAGACAGCAATCAGCCCCAGCATTTT.

The V call is TRBV7-6, the J call TRBJ1-1; D possibly corresponds to TRBD1 (5 bases). The CDR3 runs to 15 residues. The germline CDR1 and CDR2 sequences are SGHVS and FNYEAQ. Between the trimmed V and J ends, which lost 3 bases and 0 bases, there was a span of 11 bases. CDR3 coding DNA: TGTGCCAGCAGCTTCGGGGGGGTCCTGAACACTGAAGCTTTCTTT. It encodes CASSFGGVLNTEAFF.

V gene TRBV7-8 combines with J gene TRBJ1-5; D is unresolved. This CDR3 region has 14 residues. V was pared by 0 bases and J by 6 bases, with 9 bases between. The germline CDR1 and CDR2 sequences are SGHVS and FQNEAQ. CDR3 loop: CASSLAKGRQPQHF. CDR3 nucleotides: TGTGCCAGCAGCTTAGCGAAGGGTCGTCAGCCCCAGCATTTT.

This sequence joins TRBV28 and TRBJ1-1, with D perhaps matching TRBD1 (6 bases). This CDR3 has 13 amino acids. Per the germline V gene, CDR1 is MDHEN and CDR2 is SYDVKM. Trimming took 6 bases from V and 10 from J, leaving 18 bases between them. CDR3 in amino acids: CASSLFSTGIAFF. CDR3 DNA sequence: TGTGCCAGCAGCCTATTTTCGACAGGCATAGCTTTCTTT.

V usage is TRBV7-9 and J usage is TRBJ1-4, with 7 bases identical to TRBD1. The CDR3 consists of 15 residues. J gave up 8 bases and V 3 bases, and 9 bases lay outside the gene matches. Per germline, CDR1 SEHNR and CDR2 FQNEAQ (reference sequence). Written as DNA, the CDR3 is TGTGCCAGCAGCTTGGCCAAGGGGGCTGGCGAAAAACTGTTTTTT. Residues: CASSLAKGAGEKLFF.

The rearrangement joins TRBV19 to TRBJ2-5; the match to TRBD1 covers 9 bases. The germline V gene has CDR1 LNHDA and CDR2 SQIVND (reference sequence). The CDR3 sequence is 15 residues long. The ends lost 5 bases at V and 5 bases at J; junction bases unmatched: 9. CDR3 DNA: TGTGCCAGTAGTGTGTTGACAGGGGGTGGGGAGACCCAGTACTTC. Its translation is CASSVLTGGGETQYF.

The chain employs TRBV7-8 and TRBJ2-1; 8 bases match TRBD2. Trimming cost V 3 bases and J 8 bases; bases outside gene matches: 9. Germline-derived CDR1 and CDR2 are SGHVS and FQNEAQ. The CDR3 length is 15 residues. The CDR3 loop reads CASSLVSGRGDEQFF. The CDR3 DNA is TGTGCCAGCAGCTTGGTCAGCGGGCGGGGGGATGAGCAGTTCTTC.

Judged by abundance, this clone is medium-sized. This chain connects TRBV30 to TRBJ1-1; D gene ambiguous. Germline V CDR1 and CDR2: GTSNPN, SVGIG (reference sequence). The CDR3 is 15 amino acids. V shed 2 bases and J shed 0 bases, with 13 bases lying between them. Written as DNA, the CDR3 is TGTGCCTGGAGTCGATTATTAAGGATGAACACTGAAGCTTTCTTT. This encodes CAWSRLLRMNTEAFF.

This clone was observed once. The V gene is TRBV4-1, the J gene TRBJ1-6, with 9 bases lining up with TRBD1. The CDR3 has 18 amino acids. V dropped 3 bases and J dropped 9; count of bases not matched to a gene: 15. Germline loops: CDR1 MGHRA, CDR2 YSYEKL. CDR3 in DNA: TGCGCCAGCAGCCAGGATGCTTTGGGACAGGGACGTGGTTCACCCCTCCACTTT. This codes for CASSQDALGQGRGSPLHF.

Comment on this clone: The sample contains more than one DNA sequence encoding this CDR3. The rearrangement uses TRBV5-6 and TRBJ2-3; D unresolved. The CDR3 loop spans 13 amino acids. V shed 0 bases and J shed 3 bases, with 5 bases lying between them. Germline V gene lookup returns CDR1 SGHDT and CDR2 YYEEEE. The CDR3 DNA reads TGTGCCAGCAGCTTGGAAGCAACAGATACGCAGTATTTT. This encodes CASSLEATDTQYF.